One TCR beta chain is described in this entry. Its matching antigen is unknown. Clones were read by immunoSEQ multiplex PCR, and TCRdb kept only the in-frame ones, dropping some. The table has some 74,000 clones, 75% to 85% seen once. The germline V gene encodes CDR1 SGHRS and CDR2 YFSETQ. The CDR3 is made up of 14 amino acids. V was shortened by 1 base and J by 4 bases, with 11 bases between the two germline ends. This record comes from a study of T cell responses to AZD1222 COVID-19 vaccine. The study's findings and limits: Repertoire samples came only from after the peak T cell response. It was only a handful of AZD1222 recipients who were seropositive at baseline.

The sequences come from peripheral blood, collected on day 0 of AZD1222 vaccination. The genes are TRBV5-1 and TRBJ1-2; D might be TRBD1 (6 bases). The receptor was derived from an adult in good health. DNA of the CDR3: TGCGCCAGCAGCTTGCAAGAGGGGGGCTATGGCTACACCTTC. Protein sequence: CASSLQEGGYGYTF.